Sequencing of this T cell receptor (beta chain) was carried out in a study of vaccination effects on CD4 cells after COVID-19. As for the study in general: Participants completed two doses of the BNT162b2 or mRNA-1273 vaccine.

This clone appeared a single time. The antigen remains unidentified. In the ViraFEST assay, antigen-specific CD4+ clonotypes were identified by expansion after peptide-pool stimulation. The culture ran for less than 12 days, and then CD4+ T cells were isolated. Prior SARS-CoV-2 infection was absent in the vaccine recipients, as shown by negative nucleocapsid antibodies. Each well held 1.5 million to 2 million PBMC cultured with about 9.9 ug/ml peptides and approximately 11 IU/ml IL-2. On both days 3 and 7, half of the culture medium was replaced with IL-2 medium. CDR3 size: 13 residues. V gave up 6 bases and J gave up 8 bases, with 17 bases separating them. The method was immunoSEQ multiplex PCR; TCRdb's version includes in-frame clones alone and lacks a portion of them. Counted here are roughly 27,000 clones, approximately 75% occurring once; the ten biggest clones make up roughly a tenth.

This material consisted of CD4+ T cells from PBMCs cultured with SARS-CoV-2 spike peptides, taken before COVID-19 vaccination. The receptor was derived from a human donor who received a COVID-19 vaccine. The chain employs TRBV12-3 or TRBV12-4 and TRBJ2-7; D may be TRBD1 (5 bases). The CDR3 loop is CASRTVRAVKQYF. The DNA for the CDR3 is TGTGCCAGCAGAACCGTCAGGGCCGTAAAGCAGTACTTC.